This TCR beta chain was identified during a study of OX40 agonist ivuxolimab in advanced cancers. V gave up 10 bases and J gave up 4 bases, with 13 bases separating them. This CDR3 is 12 amino acids long. Germline V gene sequence: CDR1 SNHLY, CDR2 FYNNEI. The data were produced by immunoSEQ multiplex PCR, yet TCRdb's version contains in-frame clones alone and is incomplete. The table lists tens of thousands of clones, just under 85% of them singletons, with 30% to 40% in the top ten. The chain has TRBV2 and TRBJ1-2, with a possible D match to TRBD1 (6 bases). The receptor was isolated from an adult with an advanced solid tumor such as melanoma, head and neck, liver or kidney cancer. The sequenced sample was CD4+ or CD8+ T cells sorted from blood, obtained in a trial of the OX40 agonist ivuxolimab. The CDR3 coding sequence is TGTGCCAACACGGGGGCTTTCTATGGCTACACCTTC. Protein: CANTGAFYGYTF.